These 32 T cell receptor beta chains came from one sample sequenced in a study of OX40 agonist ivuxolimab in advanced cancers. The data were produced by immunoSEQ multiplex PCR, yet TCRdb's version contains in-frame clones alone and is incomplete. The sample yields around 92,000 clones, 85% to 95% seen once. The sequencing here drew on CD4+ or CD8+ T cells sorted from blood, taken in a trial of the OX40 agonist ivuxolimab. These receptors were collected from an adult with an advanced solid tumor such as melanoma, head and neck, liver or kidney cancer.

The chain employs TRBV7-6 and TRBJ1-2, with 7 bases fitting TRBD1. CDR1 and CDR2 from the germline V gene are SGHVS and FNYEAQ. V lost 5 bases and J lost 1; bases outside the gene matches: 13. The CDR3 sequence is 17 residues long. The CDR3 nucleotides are TGTGCCAGCAGCCCCACAGAGGAGGGACAGCTTAACTATGGCTACACCTTC. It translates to CASSPTEEGQLNYGYTF.

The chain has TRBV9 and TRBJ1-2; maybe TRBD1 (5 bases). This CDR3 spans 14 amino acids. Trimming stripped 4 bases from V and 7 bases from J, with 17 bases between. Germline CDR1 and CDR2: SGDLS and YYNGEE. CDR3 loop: CASSSGLTASGYTF. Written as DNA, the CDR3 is TGTGCCAGCAGCTCGGGACTCACAGCGAGTGGCTACACCTTC. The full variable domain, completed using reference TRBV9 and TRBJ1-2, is DSGVTQTPKHLITATGQRVTLRCSPRSGDLSVYWYQQSLDQGLQFLIQYYNGEERAKGNILERFSAQQFPDLHSELNLSSLELGDSALYFCASSSGLTASGYTFGSGTRLTVV.

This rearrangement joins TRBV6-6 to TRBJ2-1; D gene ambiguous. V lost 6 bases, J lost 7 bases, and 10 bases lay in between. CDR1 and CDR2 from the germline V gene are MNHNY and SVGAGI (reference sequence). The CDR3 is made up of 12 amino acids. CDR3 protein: CASSPLGNEQFF. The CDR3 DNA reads TGTGCCAGCAGCCCGTTGGGGAATGAGCAGTTCTTC.

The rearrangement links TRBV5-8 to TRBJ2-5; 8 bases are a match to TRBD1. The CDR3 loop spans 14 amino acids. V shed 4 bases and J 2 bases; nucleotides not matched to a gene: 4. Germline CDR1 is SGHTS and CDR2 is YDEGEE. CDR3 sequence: CASSRRQGQETQYF. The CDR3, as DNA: TGTGCCAGCAGCCGGAGACAGGGGCAAGAGACCCAGTACTTC.

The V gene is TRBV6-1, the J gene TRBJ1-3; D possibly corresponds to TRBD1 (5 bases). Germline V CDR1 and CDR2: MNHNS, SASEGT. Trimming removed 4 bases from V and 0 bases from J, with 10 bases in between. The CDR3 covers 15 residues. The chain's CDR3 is CASSVDRYSGNTIYF. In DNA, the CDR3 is TGTGCCAGCAGTGTAGACAGATACTCTGGAAACACCATATATTTT.

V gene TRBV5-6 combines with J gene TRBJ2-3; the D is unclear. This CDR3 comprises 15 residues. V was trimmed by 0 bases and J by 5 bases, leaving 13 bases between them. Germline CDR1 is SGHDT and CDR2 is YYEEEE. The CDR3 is CASSLVASMGDTQYF. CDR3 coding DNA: TGTGCCAGCAGCTTGGTCGCGAGTATGGGAGATACGCAGTATTTT. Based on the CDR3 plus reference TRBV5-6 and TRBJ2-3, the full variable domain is DAGVTQSPTHLIKTRGQQVTLRCSPKSGHDTVSWYQQALGQGPQFIFQYYEEEERQRGNFPDRFSGHQFPNYSSELNVNALLLGDSALYLCASSLVASMGDTQYFGPGTRLTVL.

The CDR3 DNA reads as TGTGCCAGCATGAGGGTCGACAGGGGGGTTGAAAAACTGTTTTTT. Amino acids: CASMRVDRGVEKLFF. The chain has TRBV28 and TRBJ1-4, with 9 bases fitting TRBD1. V shed 7 bases, J shed 7 bases, and the junction held 10 bases outside the gene matches. Germline V gene data show CDR1 as MDHEN and CDR2 as SYDVKM. The CDR3 runs to 15 residues.

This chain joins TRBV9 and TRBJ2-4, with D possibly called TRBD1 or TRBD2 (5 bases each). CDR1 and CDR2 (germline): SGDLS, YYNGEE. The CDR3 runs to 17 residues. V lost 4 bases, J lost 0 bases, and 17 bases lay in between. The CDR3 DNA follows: TGTGCCAGCAGCCCCCCCGGGGACCCTCTAGCCAAAAACATTCAGTACTTC. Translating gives CASSPPGDPLAKNIQYF.

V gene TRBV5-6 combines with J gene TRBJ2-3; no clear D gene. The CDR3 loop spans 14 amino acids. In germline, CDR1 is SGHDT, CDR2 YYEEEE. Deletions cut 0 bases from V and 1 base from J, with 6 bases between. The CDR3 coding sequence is TGTGCCAGCAGCTTGGGACCAGGCACAGATACGCAGTATTTT. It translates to CASSLGPGTDTQYF. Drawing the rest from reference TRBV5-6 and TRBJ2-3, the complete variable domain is DAGVTQSPTHLIKTRGQQVTLRCSPKSGHDTVSWYQQALGQGPQFIFQYYEEEERQRGNFPDRFSGHQFPNYSSELNVNALLLGDSALYLCASSLGPGTDTQYFGPGTRLTVL.

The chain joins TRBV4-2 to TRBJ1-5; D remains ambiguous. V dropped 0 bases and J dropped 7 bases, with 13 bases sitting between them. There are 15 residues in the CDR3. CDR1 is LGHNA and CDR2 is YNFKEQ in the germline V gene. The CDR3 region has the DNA TGTGCCAGCAGCCAAGATAACACACTGGGACAGCCCCAGCATTTT. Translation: CASSQDNTLGQPQHF.

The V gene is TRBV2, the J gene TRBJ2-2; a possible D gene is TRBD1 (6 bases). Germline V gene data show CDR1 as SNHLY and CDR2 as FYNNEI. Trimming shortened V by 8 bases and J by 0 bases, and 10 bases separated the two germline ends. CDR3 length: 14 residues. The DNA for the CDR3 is TGTGCCAGCGGGGGCTTCTCGAACACCGGGGAGCTGTTTTTT. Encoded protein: CASGGFSNTGELFF.

As DNA, the CDR3 is TGTGCCAGCAGCCTGGGGCTTTCGCAGCCCCAGCATTTT. Translation: CASSLGLSQPQHF. The chain links TRBV5-4 to TRBJ1-5; possible D gene TRBD1, 5 bases. The germline gives CDR1 SGHNT, CDR2 YYREEE (reference sequence). The CDR3 is 13 residues long. Deletions cut 4 bases from V and 7 bases from J, with 12 bases between.

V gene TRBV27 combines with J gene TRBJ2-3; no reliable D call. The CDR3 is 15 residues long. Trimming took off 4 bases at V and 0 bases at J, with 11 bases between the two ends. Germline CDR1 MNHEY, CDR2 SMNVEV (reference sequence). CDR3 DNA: TGTGCCAGCAGTTCTAACGGCATTAGCACAGATACGCAGTATTTT. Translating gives CASSSNGISTDTQYF.

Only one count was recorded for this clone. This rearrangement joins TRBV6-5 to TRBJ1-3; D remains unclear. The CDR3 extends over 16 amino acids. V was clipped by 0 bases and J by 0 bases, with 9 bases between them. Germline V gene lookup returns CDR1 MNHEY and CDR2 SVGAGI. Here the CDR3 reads CASSYSFGVSGNTIYF. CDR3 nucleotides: TGTGCCAGCAGTTACTCATTCGGGGTCTCTGGAAACACCATATATTTT.

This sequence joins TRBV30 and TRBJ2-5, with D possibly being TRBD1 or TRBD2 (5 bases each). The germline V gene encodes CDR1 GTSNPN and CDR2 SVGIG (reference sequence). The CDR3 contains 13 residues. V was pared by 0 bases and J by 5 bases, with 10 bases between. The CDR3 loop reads CAWSVRGAETQYF. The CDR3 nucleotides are TGTGCCTGGAGTGTACGAGGGGCGGAGACCCAGTACTTC. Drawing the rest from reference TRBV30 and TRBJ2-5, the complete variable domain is SQTIHQWPATLVQPVGSPLSLECTVEGTSNPNLYWYRQAAGRGLQLLFYSVGIGQISSEVPQNLSASRPQDRQFILSSKKLLLSDSGFYLCAWSVRGAETQYFGPGTRLLVL.

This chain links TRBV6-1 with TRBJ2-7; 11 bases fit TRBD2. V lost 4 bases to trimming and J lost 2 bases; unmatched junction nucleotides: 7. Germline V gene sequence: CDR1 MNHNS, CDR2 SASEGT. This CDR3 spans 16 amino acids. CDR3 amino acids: CASSGLLAGVTYEQYV. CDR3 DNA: TGTGCCAGCAGTGGCCTACTAGCGGGAGTTACCTACGAGCAGTACGTC.

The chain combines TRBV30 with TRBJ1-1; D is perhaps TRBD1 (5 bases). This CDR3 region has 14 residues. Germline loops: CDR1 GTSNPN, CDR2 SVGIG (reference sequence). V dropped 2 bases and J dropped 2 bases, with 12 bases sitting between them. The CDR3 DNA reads TGTGCCTGGAGTACCAAGGGGTTTAACACTGAAGCTTTCTTT. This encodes CAWSTKGFNTEAFF.

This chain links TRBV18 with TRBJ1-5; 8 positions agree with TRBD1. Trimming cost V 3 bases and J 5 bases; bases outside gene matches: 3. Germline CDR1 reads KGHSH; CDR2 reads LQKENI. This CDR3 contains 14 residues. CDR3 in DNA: TGTGCCAGCTCACCCCAGGGGGCGGATCAGCCCCAGCATTTT. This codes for CASSPQGADQPQHF.

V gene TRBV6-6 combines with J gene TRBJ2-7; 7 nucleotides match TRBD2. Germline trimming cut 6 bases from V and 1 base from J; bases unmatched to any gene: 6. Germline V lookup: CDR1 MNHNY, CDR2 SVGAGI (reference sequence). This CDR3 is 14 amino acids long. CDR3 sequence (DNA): TGTGCCAGCAGGGGCGGGAGTAGTTCCTACGAGCAGTACGTC. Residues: CASRGGSSSYEQYV.

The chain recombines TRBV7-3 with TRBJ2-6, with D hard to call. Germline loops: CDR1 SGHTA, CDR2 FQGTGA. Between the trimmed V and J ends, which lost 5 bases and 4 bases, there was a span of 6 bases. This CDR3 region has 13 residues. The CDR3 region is CASSRDGANVLTF. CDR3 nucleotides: TGTGCCAGCAGCAGAGACGGGGCCAACGTCCTGACTTTC.

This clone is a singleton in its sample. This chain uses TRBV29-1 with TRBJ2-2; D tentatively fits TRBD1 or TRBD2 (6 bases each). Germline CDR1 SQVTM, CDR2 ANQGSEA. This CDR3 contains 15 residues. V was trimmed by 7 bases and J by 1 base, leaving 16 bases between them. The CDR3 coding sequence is TGCAGCGCTGTGAAGGGGGGAGTGAACACCGGGGAGCTGTTTTTT. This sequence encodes CSAVKGGVNTGELFF.

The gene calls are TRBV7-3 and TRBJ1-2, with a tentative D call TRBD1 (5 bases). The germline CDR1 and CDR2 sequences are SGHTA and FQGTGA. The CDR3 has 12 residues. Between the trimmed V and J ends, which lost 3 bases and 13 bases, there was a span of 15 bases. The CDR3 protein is CASSFRTGRGTF. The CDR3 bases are TGTGCCAGCAGCTTTAGAACAGGACGGGGCACCTTC.

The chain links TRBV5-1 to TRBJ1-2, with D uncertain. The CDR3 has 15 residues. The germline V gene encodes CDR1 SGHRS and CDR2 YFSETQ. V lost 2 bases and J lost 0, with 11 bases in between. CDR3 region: CASSLQVGANYGYTF. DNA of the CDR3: TGCGCCAGCAGCTTACAAGTCGGGGCTAACTATGGCTACACCTTC.

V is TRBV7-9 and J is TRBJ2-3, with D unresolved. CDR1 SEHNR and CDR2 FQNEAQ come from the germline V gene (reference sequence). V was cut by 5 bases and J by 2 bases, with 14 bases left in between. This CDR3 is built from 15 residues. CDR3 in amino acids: CASSRVTPTTDTQYF. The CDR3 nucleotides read TGTGCCAGCAGCCGCGTCACCCCAACCACAGATACGCAGTATTTT.

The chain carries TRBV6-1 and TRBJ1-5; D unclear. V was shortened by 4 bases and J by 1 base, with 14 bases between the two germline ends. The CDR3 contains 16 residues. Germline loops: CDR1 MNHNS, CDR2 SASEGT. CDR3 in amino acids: CASSGRSAASNQPQHF. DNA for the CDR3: TGTGCCAGCAGTGGGCGGTCCGCAGCCAGCAATCAGCCCCAGCATTTT.

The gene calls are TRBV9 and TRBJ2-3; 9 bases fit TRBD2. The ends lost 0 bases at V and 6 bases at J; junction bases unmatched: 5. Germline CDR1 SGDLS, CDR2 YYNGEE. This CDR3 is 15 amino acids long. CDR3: CASSVVAGGADTQYF. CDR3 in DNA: TGTGCCAGCAGCGTAGTTGCGGGAGGGGCCGATACGCAGTATTTT.

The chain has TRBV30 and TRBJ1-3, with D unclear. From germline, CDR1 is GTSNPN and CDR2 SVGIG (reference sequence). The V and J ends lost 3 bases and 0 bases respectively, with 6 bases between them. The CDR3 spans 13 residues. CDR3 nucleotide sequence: TGTGCCTGGAGCCGCTACTCTGGAAACACCATATATTTT. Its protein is CAWSRYSGNTIYF. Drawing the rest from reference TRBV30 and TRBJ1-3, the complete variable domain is SQTIHQWPATLVQPVGSPLSLECTVEGTSNPNLYWYRQAAGRGLQLLFYSVGIGQISSEVPQNLSASRPQDRQFILSSKKLLLSDSGFYLCAWSRYSGNTIYFGEGSWLTVV.

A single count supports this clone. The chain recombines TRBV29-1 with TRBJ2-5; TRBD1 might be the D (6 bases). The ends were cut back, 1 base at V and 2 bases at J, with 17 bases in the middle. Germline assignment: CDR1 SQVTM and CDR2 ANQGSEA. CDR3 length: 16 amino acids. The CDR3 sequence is CSVEGGQGRGQETQYF. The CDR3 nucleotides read TGCAGCGTTGAAGGGGGGCAGGGTAGAGGGCAAGAGACCCAGTACTTC.

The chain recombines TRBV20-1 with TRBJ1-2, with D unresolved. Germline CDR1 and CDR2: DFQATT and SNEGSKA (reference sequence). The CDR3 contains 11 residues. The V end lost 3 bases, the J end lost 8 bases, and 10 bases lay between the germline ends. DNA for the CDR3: TGCAGTGCTAGTGTGATAACCGGCTACACCTTC. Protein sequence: CSASVITGYTF.

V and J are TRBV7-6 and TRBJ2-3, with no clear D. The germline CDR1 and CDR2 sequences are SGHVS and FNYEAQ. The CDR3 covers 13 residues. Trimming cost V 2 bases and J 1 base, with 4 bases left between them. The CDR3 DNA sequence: TGTGCCAGCAGCTTATTCGGCACAGATACGCAGTATTTT. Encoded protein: CASSLFGTDTQYF.

The CDR3, as DNA: TGTGCCAGCAGGGGACTAGCGGAAGAGACCCAGTACTTC. This gives the protein CASRGLAEETQYF. This chain connects TRBV6-1 to TRBJ2-5, with 11 bases identical to TRBD2. Trimming cost V 6 bases and J 3 bases; bases outside gene matches: 0. CDR1 and CDR2 (germline): MNHNS, SASEGT. The length of the CDR3 is 13 residues.

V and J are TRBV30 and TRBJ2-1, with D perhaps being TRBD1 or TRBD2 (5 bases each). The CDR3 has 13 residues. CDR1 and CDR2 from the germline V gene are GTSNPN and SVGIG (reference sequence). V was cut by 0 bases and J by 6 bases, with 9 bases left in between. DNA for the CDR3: TGTGCCTGGAGTGTTCGGGACGGCAATGAGCAGTTCTTC. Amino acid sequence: CAWSVRDGNEQFF.